This entry lists 23 T cell receptor beta chains sequenced from one sample in a study of blood T cells in healthy people across ages. A sample-barcoded 5' primer and a J-beta primer mix were used in a second PCR of roughly 6 to 12 cycles. One entry per CDR3 protein, called by TCRdb with MiXCR from the 5' RACE reads. Of just over 800,000 distinct CDR3 sequences in the sample, roughly 60% were seen once. The sample comprised blood. The receptors derive from a man aged 25-45 years in good health.

The chain employs TRBV10-3 and TRBJ1-2; 8 bases match TRBD1. The junction had 11 bases not matched to a gene; V was cut back by 2 bases and J by 6 bases. From germline, CDR1 is ENHRY and CDR2 SYGVKD. This CDR3 comprises 16 residues. Here the CDR3 reads CAISEISGGARNGYTF. DNA of the CDR3: TGTGCCATCAGTGAGATCTCAGGGGGCGCGAGGAATGGCTACACCTTC.

The chain links TRBV6-6 to TRBJ2-5; 8 bases fit TRBD1. Germline V gene sequence: CDR1 MNHNY, CDR2 SVGAGI (reference sequence). The CDR3 has 13 amino acids. J gave up 6 bases and V 2 bases, and 2 bases lay outside the gene matches. The CDR3 DNA is TGTGCCAGCAGTTACGGGACAGGACAGACCCAGTACTTC. Its protein product is CASSYGTGQTQYF.

In its sample, this clonotype was seen once. The genes are TRBV7-2 and TRBJ2-7, with D perhaps TRBD1 or TRBD2 (6 bases each). The CDR3 sequence is 15 residues long. Germline assignment: CDR1 SGHTA and CDR2 FQGNSA. V was trimmed by 0 bases and J by 2 bases, leaving 11 bases between them. This CDR3 reads CASSLAAGGAYEQYF. The CDR3 nucleotides are TGTGCCAGCAGCTTAGCGGCCGGGGGCGCCTACGAGCAGTACTTC.

The chain has TRBV20-1 and TRBJ2-3; a weak D match, TRBD2 (5 bases). Germline CDR1 and CDR2: DFQATT and SNEGSKA (reference sequence). The CDR3 is 14 residues long. Trimming pared 6 bases from V and 5 bases from J, leaving 18 bases between. The CDR3 here is CSAPRGGFGDTQYF. The CDR3, as DNA: TGCAGTGCCCCCCGAGGCGGGTTTGGAGATACGCAGTATTTT.

J is TRBJ2-1 and V is TRBV6-2 or TRBV6-3; TRBD1 might be the D (5 bases). Germline CDR1 reads MNHEY; CDR2 reads SVGEGT. V lost 6 bases and J 7 bases, leaving 13 bases between the germline ends. The CDR3 contains 13 residues. CDR3: CASRGPGWNEQFF. DNA of the CDR3: TGTGCCAGCAGAGGCCCAGGGTGGAATGAGCAGTTCTTC.

There are a few counts of this clonotype. The chain uses TRBV5-1 and TRBJ2-5; TRBD1 matches at 9 bases. Trimming took 2 bases from V and 5 from J; bases not matched to a gene: 7. The CDR3 sequence is 15 residues long. Germline V gives CDR1 SGHRS, CDR2 YFSETQ. This CDR3 is CASSFTGGALETQYF. For the CDR3, the DNA is TGCGCCAGCAGCTTTACAGGGGGCGCATTGGAGACCCAGTACTTC.

The rearrangement joins TRBV20-1 to TRBJ2-3, with D tentatively TRBD2 (5 bases). This CDR3 is built from 12 residues. Germline loops: CDR1 DFQATT, CDR2 SNEGSKA (reference sequence). V gave up 7 bases and J gave up 8 bases, with 16 bases separating them. For the CDR3, the DNA is TGCAGTGTCCCCGATAACCGGGGTACGCAGTATTTT. It encodes CSVPDNRGTQYF.

The J gene is TRBJ2-4, the V gene TRBV28; D is undetermined. The tail of the sequence fits TRBJ2-7 better, so the J call may be wrong. Germline V lookup: CDR1 MDHEN, CDR2 SYDVKM. This CDR3 is 13 amino acids long. CDR3 DNA: TGTGCCAGCCAGGAGTCCACGATCAGCGAGCAGTACTTC. The encoded protein is CASQESTISEQYF.

J is TRBJ2-7 and V is TRBV5-1; tentative D call: TRBD2 (6 bases). The end of the DNA aligns better with TRBJ2-5, so the J call may be wrong. In germline, CDR1 is SGHRS, CDR2 YFSETQ. The CDR3 sequence is 14 residues long. In DNA, the CDR3 is TGCGCCAGCAGCGCCTCTGCGGGGTTTGAGACCCAGTACTTC. It translates to CASSASAGFETQYF.

This clonotype came up a few times. The chain is built from TRBV10-3 and TRBJ2-5; D is possibly TRBD1 (6 bases). V lost 3 bases to trimming and J lost 2 bases, with 13 bases between them. CDR3 size: 15 residues. Germline V gene lookup returns CDR1 ENHRY and CDR2 SYGVKD. The CDR3 spells CAISERDNNQETQYF. CDR3 DNA sequence: TGTGCCATCAGTGAAAGGGACAATAATCAAGAGACCCAGTACTTC.

The chain carries TRBV12-3 or TRBV12-4 and TRBJ1-2; D remains unclear. The CDR3 loop spans 14 amino acids. Trimming shortened V by 5 bases and J by 4 bases, and 14 bases separated the two germline ends. The CDR3 protein is CASSQTTGGYGYTF. CDR3 in DNA: TGTGCCAGCAGTCAAACCACGGGTGGCTATGGCTACACCTTC.

This chain joins TRBV7-6 and TRBJ2-5, with 10 bases matching TRBD2. The CDR3 is 16 amino acids. Germline V lookup: CDR1 SGHVS, CDR2 FNYEAQ. J gave up 3 bases and V 5 bases, and 9 bases lay outside the gene matches. CDR3 coding DNA: TGTGCCAGCAGCCTAGTTACTAGCGGGAAAAAAGAGACCCAGTACTTC. Protein sequence: CASSLVTSGKKETQYF.

This clonotype has more than one count but fewer than ten. The rearrangement uses TRBV29-1 and TRBJ2-1; no clear D gene. The CDR3 loop spans 13 amino acids. CDR1 and CDR2 from the germline V gene are SQVTM and ANQGSEA. The V end was cut by 3 bases, the J end by 5 bases, with 11 bases between. The CDR3 reads CSVEGLTDNEQFF. The DNA for the CDR3 is TGCAGCGTTGAGGGGTTAACAGACAATGAGCAGTTCTTC.

J is TRBJ2-5 and V is TRBV27, with D tentatively TRBD1 (6 bases). The assigned J gene may be wrong: the sequence end matches TRBJ2-7 better. The CDR3 length is 13 residues. Germline lookup yields CDR1 MNHEY and CDR2 SMNVEV (reference sequence). The CDR3 region has the DNA TGTGCCAGTGGCACTTCCAGGGGTTACGAGCAGTACTTC. Protein sequence: CASGTSRGYEQYF.

The chain recombines TRBV25-1 with TRBJ2-5, with 10 nucleotides matching TRBD1. V gave up 4 bases and J gave up 5 bases; unmatched junction bases: 7. The CDR3 runs to 15 residues. Germline V lookup: CDR1 MGHDK, CDR2 SYGVNS. Here the CDR3 reads CASSGRQGARETQYF. CDR3 DNA: TGTGCCAGCAGTGGAAGACAGGGGGCCCGGGAGACCCAGTACTTC.

This chain joins TRBV7-9 and TRBJ2-3; TRBD2 matches at 9 bases. CDR3 size: 15 residues. V dropped 2 bases and J dropped 7; count of bases not matched to a gene: 7. Per the germline V gene, CDR1 is SEHNR and CDR2 is FQNEAQ (reference sequence). CDR3 in DNA: TGTGCCAGCAGCTTACGGCTAGCGGGGCGGAATACGCAGTATTTT. Amino acid sequence: CASSLRLAGRNTQYF.

The sample holds a few counts of this clonotype. The rearrangement uses TRBV6-6 and TRBJ1-6; tentative D call: TRBD1 (5 bases). The CDR3 sequence is 16 residues long. Trimming removed 6 bases at V and 2 bases at J, with 14 bases between. Germline-derived CDR1 and CDR2 are MNHNY and SVGAGI (reference sequence). CDR3 protein: CASSPHRDAYNSPLHF. CDR3 coding DNA: TGTGCCAGCAGCCCCCACCGGGACGCCTATAATTCACCCCTCCACTTT.

A few counts support this clonotype. This chain joins TRBV5-1 and TRBJ2-5; 9 positions agree with TRBD1. Germline-derived CDR1 and CDR2 are SGHRS and YFSETQ. The ends lost 0 bases at V and 11 bases at J; junction bases unmatched: 11. The CDR3 loop spans 15 amino acids. The CDR3, as DNA: TGCGCCAGCAGCTTGGCACAGGGGGCCGGTAGTGAGCAGTACTTC. This encodes CASSLAQGAGSEQYF.

The sample holds a few counts of this clonotype. This rearrangement joins TRBV18 to TRBJ2-5; 8 positions agree with TRBD2. The CDR3 runs to 11 residues. Germline V gene lookup returns CDR1 KGHSH and CDR2 LQKENI. V shed 6 bases, J shed 10 bases, and the junction held 4 bases outside the gene matches. This CDR3 reads CASSTRGGQYF. CDR3 in DNA: TGTGCCAGCTCCACCCGGGGGGGCCAGTACTTC.

This clonotype came up once. The rearrangement links TRBV5-6 to TRBJ2-1, with 9 bases identical to TRBD2. V was pared by 2 bases and J by 5 bases, with 5 bases of the junction left unmatched. From germline, CDR1 is SGHDT and CDR2 YYEEEE. The CDR3 contains 15 residues. CDR3 amino acids: CASSFGLAGNNEQFF. CDR3 DNA: TGTGCCAGCAGCTTCGGCCTAGCGGGGAACAATGAGCAGTTCTTC.

The CDR3 here is CAWNRDGAPTF. In DNA, the CDR3 is TGTGCCTGGAACAGGGACGGGGCGCCCACCTTC. J is TRBJ1-2 and V is TRBV30, with D perhaps TRBD1 (6 bases). The germline gives CDR1 GTSNPN, CDR2 SVGIG (reference sequence). Trimming left V 4 bases short and J 13 bases short, with 16 bases between. The CDR3 covers 11 residues.

This clonotype appeared a few times. The genes are TRBV15 and TRBJ2-7; D is unclear. Germline loops: CDR1 LNHNV, CDR2 YYDKDF (reference sequence). The CDR3 has 14 amino acids. V was pared by 0 bases and J by 2 bases, with 8 bases between. The CDR3 reads CATSRDRTAYEQYF. CDR3 nucleotide sequence: TGTGCCACCAGCAGAGATCGCACCGCCTACGAGCAGTACTTC.

The chain carries TRBV4-3 and TRBJ2-2; weak D call: TRBD2 (6 bases). Germline CDR1 LGHNA, CDR2 YSLEER. The CDR3 is made up of 15 amino acids. V was clipped by 0 bases and J by 4 bases, with 9 bases between them. The DNA for the CDR3 is TGCGCCAGCAGCCAAGAAGGGACTGCCACCGGGGAGCTGTTTTTT. As protein: CASSQEGTATGELFF.